This entry features one T cell receptor (beta chain) sequence. It has no known antigen specificity. No much larger clone exists at a distance of one base, and base qualities are not known. This sample was included in a study of blood T cell repertoires in COVID-19 (dated by TCRdb to 2018 to 2020). Study-wide context: Samples covering the acute and convalescent phases of COVID-19 were provided by collaborators in the United States, Italy and Spain. The material from the prospective study consisted of cDNA or gDNA derived from T cells, B-cell-depleted T cells, or PBMCs. The samples were drawn from two sources: the first 160 participants of the ongoing ImmuneRACE study, and 1,000 to 1,500 subjects contributed by 6 global collaborators. Subjects who had been exposed to COVID-19, were actively infected with it, or had recovered from it provided the deeply sampled blood TCRbeta repertoires that made up the dataset. A freely available public database, intended as a resource for researchers studying the immune response to SARS-CoV-2, is where the repertoires were released. A de-identified subject ID, COVID-19 status, age in years and sex were almost always included in the sample metadata. Where available, HLA class I and class II types were obtained from metadata supplied by the sample provider rather than from assay-based typing. Overall study results and their limits: The amount of clinical and demographic metadata varied by source and participant and was provided uncurated.

The immunoSEQ Assay, a bias-controlled multiplex PCR, was used to amplify TCRbeta CDR3 regions from genomic DNA. Per the authors' processing: Nucleated cell counts per sample were estimated from amplification of reference gene primers within the assay. To quantify the absolute abundance of each unique TCRbeta CDR3 rearrangement, sequence reads were collapsed and filtered. For each sample, productive Simpson clonality was calculated as the square root of Simpson's diversity index over productive rearrangements. TCRdb obtained this table from immuneACCESS and retained in-frame rearrangements with V and J assigned. These tables miss some clones; where compared with another copy, unresolved V genes account for less than half of the shortfall, and the remainder is unexplained. V, J and clone size are taken as reported in that table, and D and trimming were inferred from the DNA itself. Counted in this sample were roughly 150,000 clones; approximately 85% of them appeared once. Under 8.5% of the sample is held by the ten biggest clonotypes.

At one collaborating source in Seattle, patients were enrolled during active infection and were followed longitudinally through the course of disease. Each collaborating institution followed its own protocols to collect whole blood in K2EDTA tubes. For TCRbeta analysis, collaborators shipped samples in one of three forms: frozen whole blood, isolated PBMCs, or DNA extracted from either of those sample types. V and J are truncated by 0 bases and 9 bases respectively, leaving an intervening sequence of 11 bases. CDR1 and CDR2 (MGHRA, YSYEKL) derive from the germline V gene. Including cysteine and phenylalanine, the CDR3 has 13 amino acids. The read is trimmed to its CDR3 DNA, 39 bases read in frame from base 1.

The sequencing input was peripheral blood. This receptor chain uses TRBV4-1 and TRBJ1-1, and perhaps TRBD1 as D gene, on 5 matching bases. This sequence originates from a woman aged 60-70 years with COVID-19, enrolled during active disease. The nucleotides are TGCGCCAGCAGCCAAGATCGGGGGATACAAGCTTTCTTT. This sequence encodes CASSQDRGIQAFF.